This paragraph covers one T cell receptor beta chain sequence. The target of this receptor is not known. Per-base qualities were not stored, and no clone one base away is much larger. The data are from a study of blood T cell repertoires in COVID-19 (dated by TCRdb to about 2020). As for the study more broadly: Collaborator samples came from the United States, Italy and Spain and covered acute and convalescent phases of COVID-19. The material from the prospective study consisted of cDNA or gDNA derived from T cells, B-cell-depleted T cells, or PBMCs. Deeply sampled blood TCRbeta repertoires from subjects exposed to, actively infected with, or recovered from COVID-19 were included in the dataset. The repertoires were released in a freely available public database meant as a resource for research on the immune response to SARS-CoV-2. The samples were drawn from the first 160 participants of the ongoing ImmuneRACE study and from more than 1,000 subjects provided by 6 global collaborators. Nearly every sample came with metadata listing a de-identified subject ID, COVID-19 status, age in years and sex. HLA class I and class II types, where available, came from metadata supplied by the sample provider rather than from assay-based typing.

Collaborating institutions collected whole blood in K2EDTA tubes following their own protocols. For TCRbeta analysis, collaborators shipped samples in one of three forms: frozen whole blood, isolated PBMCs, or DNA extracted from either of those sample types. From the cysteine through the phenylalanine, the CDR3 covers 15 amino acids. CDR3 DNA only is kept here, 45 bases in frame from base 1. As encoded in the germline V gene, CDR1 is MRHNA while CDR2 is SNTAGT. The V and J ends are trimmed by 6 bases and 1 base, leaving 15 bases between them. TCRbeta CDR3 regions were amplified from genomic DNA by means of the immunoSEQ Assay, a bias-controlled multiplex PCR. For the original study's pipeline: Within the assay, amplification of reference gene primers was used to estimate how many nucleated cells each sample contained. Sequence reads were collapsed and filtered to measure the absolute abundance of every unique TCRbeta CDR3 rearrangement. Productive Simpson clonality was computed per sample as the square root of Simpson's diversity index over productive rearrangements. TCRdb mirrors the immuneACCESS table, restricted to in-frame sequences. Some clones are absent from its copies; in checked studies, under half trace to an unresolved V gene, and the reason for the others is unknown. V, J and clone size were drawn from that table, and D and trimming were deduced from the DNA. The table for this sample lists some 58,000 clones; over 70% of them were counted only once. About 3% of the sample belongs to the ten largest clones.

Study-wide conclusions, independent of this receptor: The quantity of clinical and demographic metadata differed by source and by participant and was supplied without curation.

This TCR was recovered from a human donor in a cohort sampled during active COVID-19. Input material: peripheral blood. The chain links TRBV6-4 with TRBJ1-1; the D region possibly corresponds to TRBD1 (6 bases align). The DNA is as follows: TGTGCCAGCAGACAACAGGGTTGGGCGAACACTGAAGCTTTCTTT. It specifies CASRQQGWANTEAFF.